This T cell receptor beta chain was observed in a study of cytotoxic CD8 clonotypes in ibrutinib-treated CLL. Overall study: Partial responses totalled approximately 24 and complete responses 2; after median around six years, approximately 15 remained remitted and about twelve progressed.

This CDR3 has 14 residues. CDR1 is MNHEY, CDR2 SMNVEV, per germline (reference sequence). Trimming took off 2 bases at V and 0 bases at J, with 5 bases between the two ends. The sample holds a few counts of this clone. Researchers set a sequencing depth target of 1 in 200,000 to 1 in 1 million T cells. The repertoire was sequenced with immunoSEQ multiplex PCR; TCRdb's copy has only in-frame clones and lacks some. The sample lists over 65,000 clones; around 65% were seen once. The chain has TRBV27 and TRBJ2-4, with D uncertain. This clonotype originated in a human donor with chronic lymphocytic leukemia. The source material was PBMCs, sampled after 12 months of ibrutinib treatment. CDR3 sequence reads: CASSLPVAKNIQYF. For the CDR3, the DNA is TGTGCCAGCAGTTTACCCGTAGCCAAAAACATTCAGTACTTC.